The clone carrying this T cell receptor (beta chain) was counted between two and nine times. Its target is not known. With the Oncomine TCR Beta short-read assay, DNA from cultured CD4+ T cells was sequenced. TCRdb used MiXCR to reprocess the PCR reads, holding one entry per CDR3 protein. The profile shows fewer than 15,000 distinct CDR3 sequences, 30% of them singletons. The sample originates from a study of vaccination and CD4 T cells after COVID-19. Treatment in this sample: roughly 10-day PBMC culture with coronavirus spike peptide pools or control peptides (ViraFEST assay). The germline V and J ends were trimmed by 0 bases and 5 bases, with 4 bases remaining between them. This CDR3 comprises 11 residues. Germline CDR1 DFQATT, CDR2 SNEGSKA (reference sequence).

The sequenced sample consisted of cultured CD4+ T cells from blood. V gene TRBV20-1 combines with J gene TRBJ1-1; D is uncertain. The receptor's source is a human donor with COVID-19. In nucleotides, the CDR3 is TGCAGTGCTAGAGAGGGGACTGAAGCTTTCTTT. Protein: CSAREGTEAFF.